The clone carrying this T cell receptor (beta chain) was seen many times. No antigen is known for it. This record belongs to a study of CD8 T cells in ankylosing spondylitis. The study's findings and limits: Researchers reportedly found disease-linked clones significantly enriched in matched ankylosing spondylitis synovial fluid.

The TCR beta libraries were generated through quantitative 5'-RACE incorporating molecular barcodes. TCRdb reprocessed the 5' RACE reads with MiXCR, giving one entry per CDR3 protein. The sample holds a few hundred thousand distinct CDR3 sequences, 8% to 11% seen once. Germline CDR1 is SGHRS and CDR2 is YFSETQ. V lost 0 bases to trimming and J lost 5 bases, with 12 bases between them. The CDR3 has 16 residues. The sequencing sample was made of blood, either unsorted or a sorted T cell fraction (not recorded which). The clonotype comes from a male donor with ankylosing spondylitis or in good health (not recorded which). The chain uses TRBV5-1 and TRBJ1-6, with D maybe TRBD1 (6 bases). For the CDR3, the DNA is TGCGCCAGCAGCTTGGCCCCCGGGGACAATAATTCACCCCTCCACTTT. This gives the protein CASSLAPGDNNSPLHF.